The entry below describes one T cell receptor (beta chain). Its specificity is unknown. The donors were part of the roughly 120-subject validation cohort, which stood apart from the roughly 670-subject first cohort. Data came from immunoSEQ multiplex PCR; TCRdb stores just in-frame clones and leaves some out. The repertoire has hundreds of thousands of clones, over 80% of them found once; the top ten carry over 13%. The sample is drawn from a study of cytomegalovirus exposure and HLA in healthy donors. The germline gives CDR1 MDHEN, CDR2 SYDVKM. This CDR3 has 16 residues. Trimming cost V 6 bases and J 4 bases, with 19 bases left between them. Findings and limits, study-wide: About 150 TCR beta chains were listed as cytomegalovirus-associated. Under in vitro conditions, a few CMV-associated chains were confirmed as specific for CMV antigens. Subsequent analysis found a tendency for first-cohort TCR clusters to co-occur within the roughly 130 validation repertoires.

Material for sequencing was PBMCs. The chain is built from TRBV28 and TRBJ2-1, with D possibly being TRBD2 (6 bases). The sequence was obtained from a woman in her thirties in good health and CMV-seropositive. CDR3 coding DNA: TGTGCCAGCAGCCTTCCGGAGCGGAGGGCTTACAATGAGCAGTTCTTC. Protein product: CASSLPERRAYNEQFF.